This T cell receptor beta chain was captured by sequencing in a study of long-term antiretroviral therapy in people with HIV. The CDR3 contains 13 residues. V was trimmed by 6 bases and J by 5 bases, leaving 11 bases between them. Germline V gives CDR1 KGHSH, CDR2 LQKENI. Researchers report immunoSEQ v3.0 was run at survey level. Some clones are missing from TCRdb's copy, which holds only in-frame ones; the method was immunoSEQ multiplex PCR. This sample has tens of thousands of clones; around four fifths occur once, and the top ten carry about 10%. The sequencing used unsorted PBMCs, collected 0.8 years before starting antiretroviral therapy. The chain joins TRBV18 to TRBJ1-5, with D perhaps matching TRBD1 (5 bases). The sequence was obtained from a man younger than 35 with HIV. The DNA of the CDR3 is TGTGCCAGCTCGGTAGGGGTTGATCAGCCCCAGCATTTT. This codes for CASSVGVDQPQHF.